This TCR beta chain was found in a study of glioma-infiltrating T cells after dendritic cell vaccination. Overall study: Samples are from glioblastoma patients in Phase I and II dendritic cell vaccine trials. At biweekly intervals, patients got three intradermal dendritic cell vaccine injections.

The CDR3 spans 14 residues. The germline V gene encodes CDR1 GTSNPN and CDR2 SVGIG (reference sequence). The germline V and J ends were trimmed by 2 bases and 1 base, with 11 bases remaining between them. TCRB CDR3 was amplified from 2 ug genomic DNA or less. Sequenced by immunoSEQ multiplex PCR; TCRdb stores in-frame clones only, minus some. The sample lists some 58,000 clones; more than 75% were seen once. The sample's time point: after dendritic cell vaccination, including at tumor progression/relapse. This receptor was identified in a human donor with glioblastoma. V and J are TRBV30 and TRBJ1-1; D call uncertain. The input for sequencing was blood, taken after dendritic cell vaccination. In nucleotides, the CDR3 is TGTGCCTGGAGTCTCTCTCCCTCGAACACTGAAGCTTTCTTT. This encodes CAWSLSPSNTEAFF.